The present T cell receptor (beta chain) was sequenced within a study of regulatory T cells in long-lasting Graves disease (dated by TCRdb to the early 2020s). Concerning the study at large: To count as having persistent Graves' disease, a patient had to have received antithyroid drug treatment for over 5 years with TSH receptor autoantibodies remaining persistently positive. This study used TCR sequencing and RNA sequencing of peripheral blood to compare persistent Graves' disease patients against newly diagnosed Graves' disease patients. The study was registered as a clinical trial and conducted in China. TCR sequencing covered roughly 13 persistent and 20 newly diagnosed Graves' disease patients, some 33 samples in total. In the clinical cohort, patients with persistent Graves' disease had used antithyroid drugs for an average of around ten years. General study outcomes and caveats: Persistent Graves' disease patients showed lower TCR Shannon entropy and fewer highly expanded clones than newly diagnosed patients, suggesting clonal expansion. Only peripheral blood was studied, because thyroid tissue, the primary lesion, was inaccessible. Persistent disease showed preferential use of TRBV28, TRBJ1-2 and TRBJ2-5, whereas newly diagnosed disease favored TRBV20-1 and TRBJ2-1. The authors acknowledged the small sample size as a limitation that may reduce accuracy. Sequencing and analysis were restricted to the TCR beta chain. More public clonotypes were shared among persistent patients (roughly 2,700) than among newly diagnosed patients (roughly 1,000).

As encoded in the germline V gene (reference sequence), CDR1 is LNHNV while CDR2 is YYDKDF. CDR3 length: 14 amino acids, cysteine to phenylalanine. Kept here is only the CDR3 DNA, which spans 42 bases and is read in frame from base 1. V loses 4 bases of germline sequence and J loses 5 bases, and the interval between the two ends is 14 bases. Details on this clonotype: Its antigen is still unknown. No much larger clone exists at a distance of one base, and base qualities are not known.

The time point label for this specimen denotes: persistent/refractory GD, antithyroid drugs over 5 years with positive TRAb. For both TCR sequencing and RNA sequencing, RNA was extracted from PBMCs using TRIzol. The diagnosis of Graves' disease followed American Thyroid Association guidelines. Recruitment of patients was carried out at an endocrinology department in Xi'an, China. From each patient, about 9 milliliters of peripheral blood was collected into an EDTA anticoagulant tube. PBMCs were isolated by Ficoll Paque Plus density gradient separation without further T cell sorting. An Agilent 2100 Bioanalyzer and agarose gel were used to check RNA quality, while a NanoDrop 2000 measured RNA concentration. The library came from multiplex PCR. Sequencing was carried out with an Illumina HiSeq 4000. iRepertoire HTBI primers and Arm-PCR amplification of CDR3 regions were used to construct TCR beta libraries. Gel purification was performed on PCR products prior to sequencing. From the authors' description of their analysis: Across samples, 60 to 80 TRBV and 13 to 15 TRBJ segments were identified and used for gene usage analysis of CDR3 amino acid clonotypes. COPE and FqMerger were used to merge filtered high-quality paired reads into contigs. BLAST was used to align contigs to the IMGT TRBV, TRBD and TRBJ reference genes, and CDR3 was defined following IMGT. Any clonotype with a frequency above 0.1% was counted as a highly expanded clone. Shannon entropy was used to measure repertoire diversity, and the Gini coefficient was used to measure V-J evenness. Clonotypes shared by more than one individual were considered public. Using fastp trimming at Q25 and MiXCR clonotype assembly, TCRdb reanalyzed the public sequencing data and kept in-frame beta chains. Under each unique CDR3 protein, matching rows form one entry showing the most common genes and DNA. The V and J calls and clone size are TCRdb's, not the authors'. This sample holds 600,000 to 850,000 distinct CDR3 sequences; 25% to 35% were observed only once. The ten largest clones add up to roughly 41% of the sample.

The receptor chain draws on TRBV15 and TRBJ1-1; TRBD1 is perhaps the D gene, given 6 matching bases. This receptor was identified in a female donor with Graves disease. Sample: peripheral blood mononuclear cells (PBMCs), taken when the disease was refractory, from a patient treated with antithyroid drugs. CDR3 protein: CATSKSRGGTEAFF. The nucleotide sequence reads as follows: TGTGCCACCAGCAAAAGCAGGGGTGGTACTGAAGCTTTCTTT.